The TCR beta chain under discussion was sequenced for a study of blood T cell repertoires in COVID-19. About the research overall: Samples representing acute and convalescent COVID-19 were sourced from the United States, Italy and Spain. Nucleic acid was either cDNA or gDNA, and it came from T cells, B-cell-depleted T cells, or PBMCs.

Per the germline V gene, CDR1 is MDHEN and CDR2 is SYDVKM. The CDR3 loop spans 12 amino acids. Between the trimmed V and J ends, which lost 4 bases and 8 bases, there was a span of 9 bases. Using immunoSEQ multiplex PCR, the repertoire was profiled, and TCRdb retains in-frame clones only, with some absent. The table has about 50,000 clones, over 75% seen once. This receptor was identified in a human donor in a cohort sampled during active COVID-19. The specimen sequenced was peripheral blood. The V gene is TRBV28, the J gene TRBJ2-1, with D hard to call. The CDR3 DNA reads as TGTGCCAGCAGTTCTACTACCGATGAGCAGTTCTTC. Encoded protein: CASSSTTDEQFF.